The source of this T cell receptor (beta chain) is a study of cytotoxic CD8 clonotypes in ibrutinib-treated CLL. The study's findings and limits: Treatment left the uncommon public clonotypes either contracted or stable in frequency.

The CDR3 contains 15 residues. The germline gives CDR1 LNHNV, CDR2 YYDKDF (reference sequence). Trimming cost V 3 bases and J 2 bases, with 10 bases left between them. Assay: immunoSEQ multiplex PCR; the TCRdb copy retains only in-frame clones and omits some. The table includes roughly 190,000 clones, about 72% detected once. This clone was counted once. Its antigen is undetermined. The starting material was PBMCs, obtained after 24 months of ibrutinib treatment. The chain employs TRBV15 and TRBJ2-2; D remains unclear. The receptor was derived from a human donor with chronic lymphocytic leukemia. CDR3: CATSSLRSNTGELFF. CDR3 sequence (DNA): TGTGCCACCAGCAGTCTGAGGAGTAACACCGGGGAGCTGTTTTTT.